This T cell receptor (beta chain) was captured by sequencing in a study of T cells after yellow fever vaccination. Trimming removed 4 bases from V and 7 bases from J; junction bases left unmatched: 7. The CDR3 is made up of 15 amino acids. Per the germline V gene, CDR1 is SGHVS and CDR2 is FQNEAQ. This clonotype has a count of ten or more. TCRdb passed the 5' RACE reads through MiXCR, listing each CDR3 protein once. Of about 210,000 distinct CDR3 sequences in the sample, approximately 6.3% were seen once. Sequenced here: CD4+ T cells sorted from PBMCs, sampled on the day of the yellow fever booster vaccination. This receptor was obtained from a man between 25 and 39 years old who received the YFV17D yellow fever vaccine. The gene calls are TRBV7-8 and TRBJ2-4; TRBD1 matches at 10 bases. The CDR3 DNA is TGTGCCAGCAGCTCCCCGACAGGGGGCTGGAACATTCAGTACTTC. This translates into CASSSPTGGWNIQYF.